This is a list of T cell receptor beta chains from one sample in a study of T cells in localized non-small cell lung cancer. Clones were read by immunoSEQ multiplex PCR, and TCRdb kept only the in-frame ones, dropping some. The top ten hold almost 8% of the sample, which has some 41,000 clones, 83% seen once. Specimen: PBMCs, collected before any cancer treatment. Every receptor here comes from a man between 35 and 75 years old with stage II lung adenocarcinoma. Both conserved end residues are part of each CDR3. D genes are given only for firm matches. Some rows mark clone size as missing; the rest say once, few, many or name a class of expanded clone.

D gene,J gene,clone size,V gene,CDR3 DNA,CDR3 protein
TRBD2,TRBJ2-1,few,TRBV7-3,TGTGCCAGCAGCTCGAGACTGAGCGGGGGGGCCGGTAATGAGCAGTTCTTC,CASSSRLSGGAGNEQFF
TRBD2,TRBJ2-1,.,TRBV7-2,TGTGCCAGCAGCTTAACGGGACTAGAGGGTGGGGAGCAGTTCTTC,CASSLTGLEGGEQFF
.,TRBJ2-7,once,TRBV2,TGTGCCAGCAGTAGGGACGGGAAGTACGAGCAGTACTTC,CASSRDGKYEQYF
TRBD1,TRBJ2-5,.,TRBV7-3,TGTGCCAGCAGCCCTGGACAGGCTTCGGGGACCCAGTACTTC,CASSPGQASGTQYF
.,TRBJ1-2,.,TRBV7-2,TGTGCCAGCAGCTTAGCGAGAACCCCAGGCTACACCTTC,CASSLARTPGYTF
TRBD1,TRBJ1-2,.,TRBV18,TGTGCCAGCTCCCCTCAACAGGGGAAATATGGCTACACCTTC,CASSPQQGKYGYTF
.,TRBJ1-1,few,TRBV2,TGTGCCAGCATCCTAGGTACTGAAGCTTTCTTT,CASILGTEAFF
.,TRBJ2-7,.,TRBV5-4,TGTGCCAGCAGCTTGGACGGACCCTACGAGCAGTACTTC,CASSLDGPYEQYF
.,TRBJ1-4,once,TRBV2,TGTGCCAGCAGTGTTCGTGGGGTAGTAACTAATGAAAAACTGTTTTTT,CASSVRGVVTNEKLFF
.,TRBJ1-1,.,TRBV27,TGTGCCAGCAGTTGGCAAGGGCGAGGGACTGAAGCTTTCTTT,CASSWQGRGTEAFF
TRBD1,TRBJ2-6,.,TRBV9,TGTGCCAGCAGCGTAGGCGGGACAGGAGACTCTGGGGCCAACGTCCTGACTTTC,CASSVGGTGDSGANVLTF
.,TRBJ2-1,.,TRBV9,TGTGCCAGCAGCGTAGGAGGGGCGGGGTCGTACAATGAGCAGTTCTTC,CASSVGGAGSYNEQFF
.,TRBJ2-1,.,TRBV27,TGTGCCAGCAGTTCAGGGCCCTGGGGTGAGCAGTTCTTC,CASSSGPWGEQFF
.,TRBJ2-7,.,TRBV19,TGTGCCAGTAGTAATCGGGGGATGGGCTACGAGCAGTACTTC,CASSNRGMGYEQYF